This entry describes one T cell receptor beta chain. Its antigen remains unidentified. TCRdb redid the calling of the 5' RACE reads with MiXCR, one entry per CDR3 protein. The sample gives some 600,000 distinct CDR3 sequences, 9% to 15% of which show up once; under 15% is in the top ten. The sample belongs to a study of T cells after yellow fever vaccination. About the study: When fractions had low cell numbers, they were prepared with SMART-Seq v4 Ultra Low Input.

The study, taken as a whole, reports: Most clones from primary vaccination were detected again post-booster (just over 95% CD4, 88% CD8). Overlap between CD4 and CD8 compartments was detected for a small share of clonotypes. Abundant clonotypes (contaminants from the bulk population) could be present in FACS-sorted repertoires.

The germline gives CDR1 SGHTA, CDR2 FQGNSA. The CDR3 is 14 residues long. The germline V and J ends were trimmed by 5 bases and 5 bases, with 13 bases remaining between them. The sequence derives from a man younger than 45 who received the YFV17D yellow fever vaccine. Sequenced here: PBMCs, sampled on the day of the yellow fever booster vaccination. This rearrangement joins TRBV7-2 to TRBJ2-1; D unresolved. The CDR3 DNA reads TGTGCCAGCAGCCGGCAGGTTGGGGACAATGAGCAGTTCTTC. Its translation is CASSRQVGDNEQFF.